This T cell receptor beta chain was retrieved from a study of early T cells in non-severe SARS-CoV-2 infection. This clonotype came up many times. Germline V gene sequence: CDR1 SGHRS, CDR2 YFSETQ. CDR3 length: 14 amino acids. Trimming took 0 bases from V and 5 from J, leaving 6 bases between them. TCRdb reprocessed the 5' RACE reads with MiXCR, giving one entry per CDR3 protein. This sample has roughly 51,000 distinct CDR3 sequences, with around 6% found just once. V gene TRBV5-1 combines with J gene TRBJ1-6; D is perhaps TRBD1 (5 bases). Sequenced material: whole blood, taken at baseline. The TCR was taken from an adult who was a healthcare worker with PCR-confirmed SARS-CoV-2 infection or an uninfected control (not recorded which). This CDR3 reads CASSLGQNNSPLHF. In nucleotides, the CDR3 is TGCGCCAGCAGCTTGGGACAGAATAATTCACCCCTCCACTTT.